The rows below give T cell receptor beta chains drawn from one sample of a study of T cell repertoires in cytomegalovirus infection. Which antigens these TCRs recognize remains unknown. TCRdb re-derived calls from the reads in MiXCR, one entry per CDR3 protein. The top ten clones hold roughly 12% of a sample with some 900,000 distinct CDR3 sequences, 32% of them seen once. Sequences were derived from cultured CD8+ T cells from PBMCs, sampled from culture after CMV antigen stimulation. The source of these receptors is a human donor in good health (CMV status not recorded). Some clones in this sample may be carry-over from other donors' samples. Both conserved end residues are part of each CDR3. D genes are given only for firm matches. Some rows have no size entry. The others give once, few or many, or a class for an expanded clone.

NA | few | TRBJ2-5 | TRBV6-2/TRBV6-3 | TGTGCCAGCAGTTTGTTGGGGCCAACTCAAGAGACCCAGTACTTC | CASSLLGPTQETQYF
TRBD1 | few | TRBJ1-5 | TRBV7-9 | TGTGCCAGCAGCTTTACCGGGACAGGGTCGTCAACCCAGCATTTT | CASSFTGTGSSTQHF
TRBD2 | few | TRBJ2-5 | TRBV7-2 | TGTGCCAGCAGCTTTGGGGGGGGGATGGAAGAGACCCAGTACTTC | CASSFGGGMEETQYF
NA | few | TRBJ1-6 | TRBV6-5 | TGTGCCAGCAGTTCCTCCCCGAATTCACCCCTCCACTTT | CASSSSPNSPLHF
NA | once | TRBJ1-1 | TRBV19 | TGTGCCAGTAGCGTGGGACATATCATGAACACTGAAGCTTTCTTT | CASSVGHIMNTEAFF
NA | many | TRBJ2-3 | TRBV25-1 | TGTGCCAGCATCGGGGATACGCAGTATTTT | CASIGDTQYF
NA | few | TRBJ2-5 | TRBV7-9 | TGTGCCAGCAGCCAACACGGGTACCAAGAGACCCAGTACTTC | CASSQHGYQETQYF
NA | few | TRBJ1-6 | TRBV6-1 | TGTGCCAGCAGTGAGGGACTGCTTATCTCCTATAATTCACCCCTCCACTTT | CASSEGLLISYNSPLHF
NA | many | TRBJ2-3 | TRBV10-3 | TGTGCCACTTTCTCGGGACTCCACCCCCGGGATACGCAGTATTTT | CATFSGLHPRDTQYF
NA | NA | TRBJ2-3 | TRBV10-3 | TGTGCCATCTGGGGATCCAGGGGCACAGATACGCAGTATTTT | CAIWGSRGTDTQYF
NA | NA | TRBJ2-4 | TRBV20-1 | TGCAGTGCTAGTGTAGATGCCATAGCCAAAAACATTCAGTACTTC | CSASVDAIAKNIQYF
NA | NA | TRBJ1-5 | TRBV6-1 | TGTGCCAGCAGTGATCGGGTTCAGGGTCAGGGCAATCAGCCCCAGCATTTT | CASSDRVQGQGNQPQHF
TRBD1 | NA | TRBJ1-1 | TRBV7-2 | TGTGCCAGCAGCTTGGGGACAGACTACACTGAAGCTTTCTTT | CASSLGTDYTEAFF
NA | NA | TRBJ2-3 | TRBV7-9 | TGTGCCGTATATCCGGGACTCCCGTTCTACGCAGATACGCAGTATTTT | CAVYPGLPFYADTQYF
TRBD2 | few | TRBJ2-1 | TRBV7-9 | TGTGCCAGCAGCTTAAGCCCAGGAGCGGGGGGTGGCGATGAGCAGTTCTTC | CASSLSPGAGGGDEQFF
NA | few | TRBJ2-1 | TRBV29-1 | TGCAGCGTTGAAGAACCGGACAGGGCGGGAGTATTCGAGCAGTTCTTC | CSVEEPDRAGVFEQFF
TRBD2 | NA | TRBJ2-3 | TRBV4-1 | TGCGCCAGCAGCCAAGACACTAGCGGGCGAAGCACAGATACGCAGTATTTT | CASSQDTSGRSTDTQYF